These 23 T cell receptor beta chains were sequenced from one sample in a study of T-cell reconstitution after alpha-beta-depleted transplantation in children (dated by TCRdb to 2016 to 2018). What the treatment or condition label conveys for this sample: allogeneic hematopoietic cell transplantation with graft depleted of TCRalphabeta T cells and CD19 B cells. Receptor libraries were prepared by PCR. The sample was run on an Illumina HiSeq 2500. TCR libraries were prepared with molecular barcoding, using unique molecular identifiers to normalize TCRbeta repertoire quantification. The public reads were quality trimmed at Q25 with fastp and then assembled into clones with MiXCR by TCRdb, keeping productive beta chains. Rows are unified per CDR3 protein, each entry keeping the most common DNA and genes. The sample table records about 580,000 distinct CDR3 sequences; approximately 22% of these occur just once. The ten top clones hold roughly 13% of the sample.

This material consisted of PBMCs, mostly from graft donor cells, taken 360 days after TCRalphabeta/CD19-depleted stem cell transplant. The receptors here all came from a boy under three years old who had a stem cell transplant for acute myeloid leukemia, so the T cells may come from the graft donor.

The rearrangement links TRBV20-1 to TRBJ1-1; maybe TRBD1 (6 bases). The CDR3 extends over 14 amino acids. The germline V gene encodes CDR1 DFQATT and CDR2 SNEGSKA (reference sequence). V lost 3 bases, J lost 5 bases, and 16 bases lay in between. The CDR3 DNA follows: TGCAGTGCTAGTCGACAGGTAAGAGAGACTGAAGCTTTCTTT. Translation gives CSASRQVRETEAFF.

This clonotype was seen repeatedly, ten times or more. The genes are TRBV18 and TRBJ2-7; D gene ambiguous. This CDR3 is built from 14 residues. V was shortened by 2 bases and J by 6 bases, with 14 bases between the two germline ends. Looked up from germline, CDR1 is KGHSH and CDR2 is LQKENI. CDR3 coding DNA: TGTGCCAGCTCACCAGTTCCTCCGTTCTCCGAGCAGTACGTC. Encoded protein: CASSPVPPFSEQYV.

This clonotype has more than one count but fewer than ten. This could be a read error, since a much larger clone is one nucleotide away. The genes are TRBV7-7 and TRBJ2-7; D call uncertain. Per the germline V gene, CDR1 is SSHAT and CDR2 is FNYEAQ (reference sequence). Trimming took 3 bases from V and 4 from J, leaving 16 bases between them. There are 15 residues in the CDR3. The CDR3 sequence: CASSFPRAREYEQYF. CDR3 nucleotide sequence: TGTGCCAGCAGCTTTCCTAGGGCTCGAGAATACGAGCAGTACTTC.

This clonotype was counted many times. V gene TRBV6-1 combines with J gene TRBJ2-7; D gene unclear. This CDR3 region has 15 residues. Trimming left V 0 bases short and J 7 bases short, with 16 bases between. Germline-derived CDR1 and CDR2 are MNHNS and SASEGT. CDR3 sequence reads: CASSEAAPRMREQYV. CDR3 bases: TGTGCCAGCAGTGAAGCGGCACCCCGGATGAGGGAGCAGTACGTC.

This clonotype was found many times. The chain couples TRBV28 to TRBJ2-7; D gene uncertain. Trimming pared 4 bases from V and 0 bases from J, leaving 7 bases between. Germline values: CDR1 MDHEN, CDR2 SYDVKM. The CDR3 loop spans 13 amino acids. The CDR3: CASSYKSSYEQYV. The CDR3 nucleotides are TGTGCCAGCAGTTACAAGAGCTCCTACGAGCAGTACGTC.

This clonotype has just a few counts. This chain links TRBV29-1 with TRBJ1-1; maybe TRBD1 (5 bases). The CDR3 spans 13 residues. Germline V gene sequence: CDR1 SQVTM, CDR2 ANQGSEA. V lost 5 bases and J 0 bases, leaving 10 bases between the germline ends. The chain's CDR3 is CSVYRPLNTEAFF. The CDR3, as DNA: TGCAGCGTTTACAGGCCTTTGAACACTGAAGCTTTCTTT.

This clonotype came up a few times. CDR3 in amino acids: CSVEERSTDTQYF. The CDR3 bases are TGCAGCGTTGAAGAGCGAAGCACAGATACGCAGTATTTT. The J gene is TRBJ2-3, the V gene TRBV29-1, with D unresolved. Germline V lookup: CDR1 SQVTM, CDR2 ANQGSEA. This CDR3 is 13 amino acids long. Deletions cut 0 bases from V and 0 bases from J, with 4 bases between.

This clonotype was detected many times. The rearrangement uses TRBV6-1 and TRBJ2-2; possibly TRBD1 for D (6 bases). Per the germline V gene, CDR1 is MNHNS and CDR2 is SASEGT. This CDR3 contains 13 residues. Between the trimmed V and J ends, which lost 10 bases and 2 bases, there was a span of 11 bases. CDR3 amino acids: CAIGTPNTGELFF. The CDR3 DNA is TGTGCCATCGGGACACCTAACACCGGGGAGCTGTTTTTT.

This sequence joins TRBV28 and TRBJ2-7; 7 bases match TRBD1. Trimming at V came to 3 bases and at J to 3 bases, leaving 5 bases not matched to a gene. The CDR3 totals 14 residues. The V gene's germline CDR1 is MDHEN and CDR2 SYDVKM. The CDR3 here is CASSFSTGSYEQYV. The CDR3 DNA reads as TGTGCCAGCAGTTTTTCGACAGGGAGCTACGAGCAGTACGTC.

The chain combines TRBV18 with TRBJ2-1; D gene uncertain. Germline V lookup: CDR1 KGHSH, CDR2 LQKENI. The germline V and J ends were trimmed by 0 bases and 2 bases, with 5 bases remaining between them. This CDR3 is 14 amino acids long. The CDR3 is CASSPPNTYNEQFF. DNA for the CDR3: TGTGCCAGCTCACCACCCAACACCTACAATGAGCAGTTCTTC.

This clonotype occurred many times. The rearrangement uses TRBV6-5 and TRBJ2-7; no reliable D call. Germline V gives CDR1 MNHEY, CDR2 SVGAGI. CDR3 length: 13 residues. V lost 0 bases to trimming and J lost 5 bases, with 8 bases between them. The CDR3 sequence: CASSYSSADEQYF. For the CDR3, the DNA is TGTGCCAGCAGTTACTCGAGCGCTGACGAGCAGTACTTC.

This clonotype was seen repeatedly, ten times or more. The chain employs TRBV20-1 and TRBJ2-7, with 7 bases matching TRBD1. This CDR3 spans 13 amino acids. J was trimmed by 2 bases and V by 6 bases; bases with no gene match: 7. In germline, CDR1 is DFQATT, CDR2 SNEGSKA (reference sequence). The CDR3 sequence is CSAPRQGAYEQYV. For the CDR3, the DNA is TGCAGTGCCCCGCGACAGGGAGCCTACGAGCAGTACGTC.

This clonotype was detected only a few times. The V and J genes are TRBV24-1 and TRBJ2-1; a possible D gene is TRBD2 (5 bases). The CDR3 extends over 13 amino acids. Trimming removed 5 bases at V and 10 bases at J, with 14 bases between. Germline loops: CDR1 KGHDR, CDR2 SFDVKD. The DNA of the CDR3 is TGTGCCACCAGTGTCAGCGGTCCGGGCGAGCAGTTCTTC. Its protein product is CATSVSGPGEQFF.

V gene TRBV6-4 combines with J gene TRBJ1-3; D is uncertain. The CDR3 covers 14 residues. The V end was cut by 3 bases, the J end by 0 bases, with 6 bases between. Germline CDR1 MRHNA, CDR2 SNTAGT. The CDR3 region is CASSEEASGNTIYF. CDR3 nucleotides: TGTGCCAGCAGTGAGGAGGCCTCTGGAAACACCATATATTTT.

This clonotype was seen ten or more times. The CDR3, as DNA: TGCAGTGCTGCACGACAGAATCTAGCGAAAGATACGCAGTATTTT. The encoded protein is CSAARQNLAKDTQYF. The rearrangement uses TRBV20-1 and TRBJ2-3; D might be TRBD2 (6 bases). The CDR3 length is 15 residues. Germline lookup yields CDR1 DFQATT and CDR2 SNEGSKA (reference sequence). Trimming removed 5 bases at V and 5 bases at J, with 20 bases between.

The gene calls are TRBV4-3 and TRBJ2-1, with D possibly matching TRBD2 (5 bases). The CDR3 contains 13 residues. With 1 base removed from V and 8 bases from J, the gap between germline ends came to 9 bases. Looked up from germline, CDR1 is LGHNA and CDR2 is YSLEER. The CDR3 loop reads CASSQVGADEQFF. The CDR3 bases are TGCGCCAGCAGCCAAGTCGGAGCGGATGAGCAGTTCTTC.

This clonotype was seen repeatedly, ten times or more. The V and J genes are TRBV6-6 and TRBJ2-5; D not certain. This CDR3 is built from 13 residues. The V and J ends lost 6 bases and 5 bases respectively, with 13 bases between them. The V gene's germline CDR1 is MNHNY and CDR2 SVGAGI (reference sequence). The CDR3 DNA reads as TGTGCCAGCAGGTCGACTCAACCGGAGACCCAGTACTTC. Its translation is CASRSTQPETQYF.

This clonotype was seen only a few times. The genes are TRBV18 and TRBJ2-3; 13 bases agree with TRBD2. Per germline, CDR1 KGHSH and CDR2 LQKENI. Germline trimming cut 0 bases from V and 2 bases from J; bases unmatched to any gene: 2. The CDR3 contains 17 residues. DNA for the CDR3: TGTGCCAGCTCACCACCTGGACTAGCGGGGGTCACAGATACGCAGTATTTT. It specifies CASSPPGLAGVTDTQYF.

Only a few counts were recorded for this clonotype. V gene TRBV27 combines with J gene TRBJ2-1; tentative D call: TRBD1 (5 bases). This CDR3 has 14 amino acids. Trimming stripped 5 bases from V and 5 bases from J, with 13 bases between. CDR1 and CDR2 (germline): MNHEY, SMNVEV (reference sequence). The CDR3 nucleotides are TGTGCCAGCAGTCCAACGACAGCTGACAATGAGCAGTTCTTC. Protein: CASSPTTADNEQFF.

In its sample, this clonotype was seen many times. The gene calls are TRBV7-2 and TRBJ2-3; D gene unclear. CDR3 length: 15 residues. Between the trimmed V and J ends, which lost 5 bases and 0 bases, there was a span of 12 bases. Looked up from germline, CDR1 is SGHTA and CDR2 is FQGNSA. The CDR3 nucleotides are TGTGCCAGCAGCCCGCGCGGTTCCAGCACAGATACGCAGTATTTT. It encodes CASSPRGSSTDTQYF.

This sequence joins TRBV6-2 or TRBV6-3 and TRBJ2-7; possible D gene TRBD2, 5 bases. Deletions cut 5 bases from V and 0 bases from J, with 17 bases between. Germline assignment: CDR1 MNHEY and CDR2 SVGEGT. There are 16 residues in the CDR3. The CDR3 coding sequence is TGTGCCAGCAGTGATCTAGGACTTTCGAGCTCCTACGAGCAGTACTTC. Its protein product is CASSDLGLSSSYEQYF.

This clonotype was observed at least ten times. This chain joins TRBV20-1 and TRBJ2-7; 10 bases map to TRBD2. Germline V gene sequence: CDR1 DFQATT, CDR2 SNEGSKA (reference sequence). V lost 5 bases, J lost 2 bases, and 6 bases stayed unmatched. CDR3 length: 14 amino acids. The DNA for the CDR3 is TGCAGTGCTTTACTAGCGGGGCAAGCCTACGAGCAGTACTTC. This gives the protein CSALLAGQAYEQYF.

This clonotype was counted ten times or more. CDR3 region: CASSSGGTQYF. The CDR3 nucleotides are TGTGCCAGCAGTTCTGGAGGGACGCAGTATTTT. This chain uses TRBV12-3 or TRBV12-4 with TRBJ2-3, with a tentative D call TRBD2 (6 bases). The length of the CDR3 is 11 residues. V was trimmed by 4 bases and J by 9 bases, leaving 8 bases between them.